This T cell receptor beta chain was captured by sequencing in a study of shared T cell receptors in the human thymus. V was clipped by 7 bases and J by 0 bases, with 15 bases between them. The CDR3 runs 14 residues. Germline CDR1 and CDR2: SQVTM and ANQGSEA. TCRdb keeps only in-frame clones here, not all; method: immunoSEQ multiplex PCR. The top ten clones hold 0.0094% of a sample with some 640,000 clones, more than 70% of them seen once. The sample was also reused in another study, on human thymus T cells. That report notes: Resections obtained during corrective heart surgery supplied the thymus tissue.

V usage is TRBV29-1 and J usage is TRBJ1-1, with D perhaps matching TRBD1 (5 bases). This receptor was taken from a boy in the first two years of life with a congenital heart defect. The sequencing sample was made of thymocytes. The CDR3 loop reads CSASDSSLNTEAFF. In DNA, the CDR3 is TGCAGCGCCTCCGACAGCAGCCTGAACACTGAAGCTTTCTTT.